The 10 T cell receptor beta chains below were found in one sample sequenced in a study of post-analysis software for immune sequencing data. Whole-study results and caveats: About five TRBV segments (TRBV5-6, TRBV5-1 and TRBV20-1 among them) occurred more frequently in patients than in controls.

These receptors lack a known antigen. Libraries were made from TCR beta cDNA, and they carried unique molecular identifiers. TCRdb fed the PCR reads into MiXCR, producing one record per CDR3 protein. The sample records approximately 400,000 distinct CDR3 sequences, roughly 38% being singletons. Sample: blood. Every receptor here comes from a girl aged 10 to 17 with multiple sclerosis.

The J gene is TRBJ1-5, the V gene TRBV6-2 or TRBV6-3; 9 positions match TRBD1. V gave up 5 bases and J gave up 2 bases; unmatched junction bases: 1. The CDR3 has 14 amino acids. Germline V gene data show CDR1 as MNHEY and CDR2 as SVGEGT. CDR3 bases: TGTGCCAGCAGTCGGGACAGGGGCAATCAGCCCCAGCATTTT. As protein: CASSRDRGNQPQHF.

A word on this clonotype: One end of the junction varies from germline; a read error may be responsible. The CDR3 nucleotides are TGCAGTGCAACCTCCGCAGGCACGGATACGCAGTATTTT. Its protein is CSATSAGTDTQYF. The V gene is TRBV20-1, the J gene TRBJ2-3; D is unresolved. Germline CDR1 is DFQATT and CDR2 is SNEGSKA (reference sequence). This CDR3 has 13 amino acids.

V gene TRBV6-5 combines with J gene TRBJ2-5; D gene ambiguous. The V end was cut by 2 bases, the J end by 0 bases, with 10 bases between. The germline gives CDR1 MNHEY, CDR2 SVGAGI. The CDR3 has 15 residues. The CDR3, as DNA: TGTGCCAGCAGTTACAGGCCCGTCGACCAAGAGACCCAGTACTTC. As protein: CASSYRPVDQETQYF.

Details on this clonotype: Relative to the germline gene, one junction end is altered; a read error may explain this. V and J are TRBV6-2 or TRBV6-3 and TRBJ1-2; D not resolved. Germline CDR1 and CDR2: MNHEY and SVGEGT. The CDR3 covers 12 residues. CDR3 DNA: TGTGCCAGCAGACCCGCGGGTTATGGCTGCACCTTC. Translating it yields CASRPAGYGCTF.

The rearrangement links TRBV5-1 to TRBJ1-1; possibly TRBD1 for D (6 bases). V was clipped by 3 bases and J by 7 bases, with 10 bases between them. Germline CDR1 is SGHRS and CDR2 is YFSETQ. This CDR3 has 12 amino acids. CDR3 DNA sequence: TGCGCCAGCAGCTCCGACAGGAGTGAAGCTTTCTTT. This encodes CASSSDRSEAFF.

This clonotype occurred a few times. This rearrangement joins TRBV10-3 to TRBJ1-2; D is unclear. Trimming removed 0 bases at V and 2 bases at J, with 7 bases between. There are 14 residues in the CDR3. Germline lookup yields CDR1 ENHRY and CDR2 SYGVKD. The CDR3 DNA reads TGTGCCATCAGTGAGTCGGACCAGAACTATGGCTACACCTTC. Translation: CAISESDQNYGYTF.

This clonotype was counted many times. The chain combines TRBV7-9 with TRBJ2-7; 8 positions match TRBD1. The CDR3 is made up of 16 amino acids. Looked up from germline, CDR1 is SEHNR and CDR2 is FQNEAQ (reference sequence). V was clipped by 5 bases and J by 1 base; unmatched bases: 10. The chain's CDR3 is CASSPPSGGISYEQYF. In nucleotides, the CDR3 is TGTGCCAGCAGCCCCCCGTCAGGGGGCATTTCCTACGAGCAGTACTTC.

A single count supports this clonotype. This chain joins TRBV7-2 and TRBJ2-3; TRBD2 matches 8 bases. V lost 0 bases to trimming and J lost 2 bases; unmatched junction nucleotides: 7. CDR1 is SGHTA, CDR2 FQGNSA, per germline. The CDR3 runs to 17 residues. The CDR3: CASSLASSGALTDTQYF. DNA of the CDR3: TGTGCCAGCAGCTTAGCCAGTAGCGGGGCGCTCACAGATACGCAGTATTTT.

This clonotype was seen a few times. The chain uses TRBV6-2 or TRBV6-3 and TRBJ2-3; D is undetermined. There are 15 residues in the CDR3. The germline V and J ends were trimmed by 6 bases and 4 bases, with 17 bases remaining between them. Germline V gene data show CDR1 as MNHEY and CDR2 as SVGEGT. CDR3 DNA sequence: TGTGCCAGCAGCCACGAAGCGCGTTCCCCAGATACGCAGTATTTT. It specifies CASSHEARSPDTQYF.

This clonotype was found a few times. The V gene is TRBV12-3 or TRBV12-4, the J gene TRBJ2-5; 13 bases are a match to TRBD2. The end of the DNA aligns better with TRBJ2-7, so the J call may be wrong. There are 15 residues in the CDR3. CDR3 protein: CASSPGLAGLYEQYF. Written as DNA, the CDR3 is TGTGCCAGCAGCCCGGGACTAGCGGGGCTATACGAGCAGTACTTC.